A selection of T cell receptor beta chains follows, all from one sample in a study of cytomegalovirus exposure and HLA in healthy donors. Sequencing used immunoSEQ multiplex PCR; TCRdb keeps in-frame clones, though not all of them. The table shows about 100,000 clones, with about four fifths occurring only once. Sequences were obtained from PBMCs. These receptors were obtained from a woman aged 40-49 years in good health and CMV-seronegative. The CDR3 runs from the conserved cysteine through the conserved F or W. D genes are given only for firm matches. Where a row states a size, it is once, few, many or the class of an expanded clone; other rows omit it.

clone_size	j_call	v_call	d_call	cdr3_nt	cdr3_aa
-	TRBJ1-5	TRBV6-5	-	TGTGCCAGCAGTTACTCAGGGGCGGGCAATCAGCCCCAGCATTTT	CASSYSGAGNQPQHF
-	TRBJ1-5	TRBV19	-	TGTGCCAGTAGTGTTTCAGGGCCTAATCAGCCCCAGCATTTT	CASSVSGPNQPQHF
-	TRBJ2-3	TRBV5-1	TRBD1	TGCGCCAGCAGGAGGGACAGGGGCACAGATACGCAGTATTTT	CASRRDRGTDTQYF
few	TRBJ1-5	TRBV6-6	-	TGTGCCAGCACCTTACAGGGTGTCAATCAGCCCCAGCATTTT	CASTLQGVNQPQHF
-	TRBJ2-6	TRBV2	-	TGTGCCAGCAACTCAGGATGGGGCGCGAGTGGGGCCAACGTCCTGACTTTC	CASNSGWGASGANVLTF
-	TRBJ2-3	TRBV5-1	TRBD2	TGCGCCAGCAGGGACGGGGCGGGGGTGCGCACAGATACGCAGTATTTT	CASRDGAGVRTDTQYF
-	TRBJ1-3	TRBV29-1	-	TGCAGCGTTAGGGACCGGGGGGGAAACACCATATATTTT	CSVRDRGGNTIYF
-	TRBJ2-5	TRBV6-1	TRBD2	TGTGCCAGCAGTGAAGTAACGGGGGGGTTCGAGACCCAGTACTTC	CASSEVTGGFETQYF
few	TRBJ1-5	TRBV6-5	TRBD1	TGTGCCAGCAGGAGCAGGGGGCAGAATCAGCCCCAGCATTTT	CASRSRGQNQPQHF
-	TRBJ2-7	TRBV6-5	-	TGTGCCAGCAGCCACGGACGGGGAGAGTACTTC	CASSHGRGEYF
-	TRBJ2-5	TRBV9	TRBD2	TGTGCCAGCAGCGCTGGGTCTAGCGGGACCCAAGAGACCCAGTACTTC	CASSAGSSGTQETQYF
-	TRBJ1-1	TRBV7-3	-	TGTGCCAGCAGCTTAATTTATCAGACTGAAGCTTTCTTT	CASSLIYQTEAFF
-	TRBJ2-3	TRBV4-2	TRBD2	TGTGCCAGCACCCTGATAGCGGGGGGCATTAGCACAGATACGCAGTATTTT	CASTLIAGGISTDTQYF
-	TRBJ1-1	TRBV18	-	TGTGCCAGCTCACCACCGGCAGCGATGAACACTGAAGCTTTCTTT	CASSPPAAMNTEAFF
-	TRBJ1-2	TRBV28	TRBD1	TGTGCCAGTCGGACAGGTCTTTATTTCTATGGCTACACCTTC	CASRTGLYFYGYTF
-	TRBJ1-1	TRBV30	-	TGTGCCTGGCTTTCAGCCGGGTCGATAGGCACTGAAGCTTTCTTT	CAWLSAGSIGTEAFF
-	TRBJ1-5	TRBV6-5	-	TGTGCCAGCAGTCCGGGGGGTCTGAAGCCCCAGCATTTT	CASSPGGLKPQHF
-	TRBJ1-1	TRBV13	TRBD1	TGTGCCAGCAGCTACCAAGGGGGCTTCGGGAACACTGAAGCTTTCTTT	CASSYQGGFGNTEAFF
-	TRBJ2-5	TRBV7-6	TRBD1	TGTGCCAGCAGCTCTAGACAGGGCTCGAAGACCCAGTACTTC	CASSSRQGSKTQYF
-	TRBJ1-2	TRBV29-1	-	TGCAGCGTTCAGGGAAAGTATGGCTACACCTTC	CSVQGKYGYTF
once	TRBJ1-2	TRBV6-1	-	TGTGCCAGCAGTGGTCAGGGAATAGTGTTGGGGTATGGCTACACCTTC	CASSGQGIVLGYGYTF